The 9 T cell receptor beta chains below come from one sample, sequenced in a study of control samples from healthy donors and cancer patients. Repertoires were generated with immunoSEQ multiplex PCR, while TCRdb's copy carries only in-frame clones and drops some. The sample consists of 75,000 to 95,000 clones, about 88% of them appearing once. The sequenced sample was blood. The receptors were gathered from a woman between 45 and 60 years old in good health.

This clone has a handful of counts. This rearrangement joins TRBV11-2 to TRBJ2-1, with D possibly being TRBD1 (5 bases). The CDR3 is 13 residues long. The V gene's germline CDR1 is SGHAT and CDR2 FQNNGV. Trimming stripped 1 base from V and 8 bases from J, with 9 bases between. The CDR3 here is CASSLARGYEQFF. CDR3 bases: TGTGCCAGCAGCTTAGCAAGGGGCTATGAGCAGTTCTTC.

There are a few counts of this clone. The chain recombines TRBV5-8 with TRBJ1-2, with D hard to call. This CDR3 is 15 amino acids long. Germline V gives CDR1 SGHTS, CDR2 YDEGEE. Trimming took off 2 bases at V and 1 base at J, with 12 bases between the two ends. The CDR3 DNA reads as TGTGCCAGCAGCTTCACGGACGGAAATAACTATGGCTACACCTTC. Translation: CASSFTDGNNYGYTF.

This clone was seen more than once but under ten times. The chain is built from TRBV12-3 or TRBV12-4 and TRBJ1-1; D is possibly TRBD1 (6 bases). The CDR3 extends over 13 amino acids. V was cut by 7 bases and J by 3 bases, with 12 bases left in between. CDR3 coding DNA: TGTGCCAGCACCCTTGACAGGTACACTGAAGCTTTCTTT. As protein: CASTLDRYTEAFF.

CDR3 DNA sequence: TGCGCCAGCAGCTTGGCCATTGGCGGGTACGAGCAGTACTTC. Its translation is CASSLAIGGYEQYF. The chain is built from TRBV5-1 and TRBJ2-7, with D tentatively TRBD2 (5 bases). Per the germline V gene, CDR1 is SGHRS and CDR2 is YFSETQ. The CDR3 has 14 amino acids. V lost 0 bases and J lost 4, with 11 bases in between.

This chain connects TRBV15 to TRBJ1-1; D remains unclear. CDR1 and CDR2 from the germline V gene are LNHNV and YYDKDF (reference sequence). V was cut by 3 bases and J by 3 bases, with 5 bases left in between. The CDR3 has 12 amino acids. The CDR3: CATSRVYTEAFF. DNA for the CDR3: TGTGCCACCAGCAGGGTTTACACTGAAGCTTTCTTT.

The chain carries TRBV5-1 and TRBJ1-1; D uncertain. CDR1 SGHRS and CDR2 YFSETQ come from the germline V gene. The V and J ends lost 1 base and 0 bases respectively, with 10 bases between them. The CDR3 sequence is 15 residues long. CDR3 nucleotide sequence: TGCGCCAGCAGCTTGTGGCCGCCGGTGAACACTGAAGCTTTCTTT. Translating gives CASSLWPPVNTEAFF.

This clone has more than one count but fewer than ten. This chain connects TRBV23-1 to TRBJ2-1; 9 bases are a match to TRBD1. TRBV23-1 is filed as an ORF, its function uncertain. Germline trimming cut 8 bases from V and 5 bases from J; bases unmatched to any gene: 7. CDR3 length: 14 amino acids. CDR3 sequence: CASPGTGYDNEQFF. CDR3 bases: TGCGCCAGCCCCGGGACAGGGTACGACAATGAGCAGTTCTTC.

The chain uses TRBV15 and TRBJ2-5, with D unresolved. CDR3 length equals 15 residues. CDR1 is LNHNV, CDR2 YYDKDF, per germline (reference sequence). V was shortened by 1 base and J by 5 bases, with 14 bases between the two germline ends. The CDR3, as DNA: TGTGCCACCAGCAGAGCCCCGACGGGCGCCGAGACCCAGTACTTC. Its protein is CATSRAPTGAETQYF.

The table lists this clone with a count of one. The chain joins TRBV10-3 to TRBJ2-3; a weak D match, TRBD1 (6 bases). V lost 5 bases and J lost 2, with 11 bases in between. The CDR3 length is 14 residues. Germline loops: CDR1 ENHRY, CDR2 SYGVKD. CDR3 amino acids: CAISPGEDTDTQYF. The CDR3 DNA reads as TGTGCCATCAGTCCAGGGGAAGACACAGATACGCAGTATTTT.